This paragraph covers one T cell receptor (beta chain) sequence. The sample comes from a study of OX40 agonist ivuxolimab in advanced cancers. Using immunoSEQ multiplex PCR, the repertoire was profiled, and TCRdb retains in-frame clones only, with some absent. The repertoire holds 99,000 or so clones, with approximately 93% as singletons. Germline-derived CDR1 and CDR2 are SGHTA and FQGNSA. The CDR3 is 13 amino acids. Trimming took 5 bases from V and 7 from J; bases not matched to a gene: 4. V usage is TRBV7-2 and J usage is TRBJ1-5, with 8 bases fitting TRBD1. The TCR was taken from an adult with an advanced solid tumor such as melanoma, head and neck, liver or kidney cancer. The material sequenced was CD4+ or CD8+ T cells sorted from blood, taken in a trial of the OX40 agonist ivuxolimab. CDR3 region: CASSGQGAQPQHF. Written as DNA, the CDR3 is TGTGCCAGCAGCGGACAGGGCGCACAGCCCCAGCATTTT.